Listed below are T cell receptor beta chains from one sample, sequenced in a study of identifying expanded T cells in peripheral blood. Sequenced by immunoSEQ multiplex PCR; TCRdb stores in-frame clones only, minus some. The data hold around 80,000 clones, with roughly 90% observed a single time. The material sequenced was blood. These receptors were obtained from a person aged 18 to 75 in good health. Each CDR3 is given with its conserved first and last residue. The order of the fields is CDR3 length, clone size, V gene, J gene, D gene, CDR3 protein, CDR3 DNA. The D gene is left open where the match is weak. The size field is filled for only some rows; it gives once, few, many or a size class.

cdr3_length: 15
clone_size: -
v_call: TRBV5-4
j_call: TRBJ1-5
d_call: TRBD1
cdr3_aa: CASSEGAGVDQPQHF
cdr3_nt: TGTGCCAGCAGCGAGGGGGCAGGGGTTGATCAGCCCCAGCATTTT

cdr3_length: 13
clone_size: -
v_call: TRBV28
j_call: TRBJ2-7
d_call: -
cdr3_aa: CASGRAGSYEQYF
cdr3_nt: TGTGCCAGCGGCCGGGCAGGGTCCTACGAGCAGTACTTC

cdr3_length: 11
clone_size: -
v_call: TRBV30
j_call: TRBJ2-3
d_call: -
cdr3_aa: CAWSAGDTQYF
cdr3_nt: TGTGCCTGGAGTGCTGGGGATACGCAGTATTTT

cdr3_length: 18
clone_size: -
v_call: TRBV5-4
j_call: TRBJ2-3
d_call: TRBD2
cdr3_aa: CASSPVVGLAGGSTTQYF
cdr3_nt: TGTGCCAGCAGCCCGGTGGTGGGACTAGCGGGAGGGTCGACTACGCAGTATTTT

cdr3_length: 13
clone_size: -
v_call: TRBV7-9
j_call: TRBJ2-7
d_call: -
cdr3_aa: CASSSGSSYEQYF
cdr3_nt: TGTGCCAGCAGCTCGGGCAGCTCCTACGAGCAGTACTTC

cdr3_length: 11
clone_size: -
v_call: TRBV6-5
j_call: TRBJ2-3
d_call: -
cdr3_aa: CASSTGVFQYF
cdr3_nt: TGTGCCAGCAGTACGGGTGTCTTTCAGTATTTT

cdr3_length: 15
clone_size: -
v_call: TRBV6-1
j_call: TRBJ2-1
d_call: TRBD2
cdr3_aa: CASSSRGGRQVEQFF
cdr3_nt: TGTGCCAGCAGCTCGCGGGGGGGCAGGCAGGTTGAGCAGTTCTTC

cdr3_length: 12
clone_size: -
v_call: TRBV13
j_call: TRBJ2-3
d_call: -
cdr3_aa: CASSLALDTQYF
cdr3_nt: TGTGCCAGCAGCTTAGCGTTAGATACGCAGTATTTT

cdr3_length: 15
clone_size: -
v_call: TRBV4-2
j_call: TRBJ2-2
d_call: TRBD1
cdr3_aa: CASSQGDRVTGELFF
cdr3_nt: TGTGCCAGCAGCCAAGGGGACAGGGTCACCGGGGAGCTGTTTTTT

cdr3_length: 16
clone_size: -
v_call: TRBV4-1
j_call: TRBJ1-2
d_call: -
cdr3_aa: CASSMAGDQGTYGYTF
cdr3_nt: TGCGCCAGCAGCATGGCAGGAGACCAGGGTACCTATGGCTACACCTTC

cdr3_length: 15
clone_size: -
v_call: TRBV11-2
j_call: TRBJ1-1
d_call: -
cdr3_aa: CASSGGAALNTEAFF
cdr3_nt: TGTGCCAGCAGCGGAGGTGCGGCTTTGAACACTGAAGCTTTCTTT

cdr3_length: 15
clone_size: -
v_call: TRBV7-2
j_call: TRBJ2-7
d_call: -
cdr3_aa: CASSFSGTSSYEQYF
cdr3_nt: TGTGCCAGCAGTTTTTCCGGGACGAGCTCCTACGAGCAGTACTTC

cdr3_length: 18
clone_size: once
v_call: TRBV4-3
j_call: TRBJ2-5
d_call: TRBD2
cdr3_aa: CASSQDLASGGVQETQYF
cdr3_nt: TGCGCCAGCAGCCAAGATCTTGCTAGCGGGGGCGTTCAAGAGACCCAGTACTTC

cdr3_length: 11
clone_size: -
v_call: TRBV20-1
j_call: TRBJ2-7
d_call: -
cdr3_aa: CSARGSLEQYF
cdr3_nt: TGCAGTGCTAGGGGTAGTCTCGAGCAGTACTTC

cdr3_length: 15
clone_size: -
v_call: TRBV7-2
j_call: TRBJ2-2
d_call: -
cdr3_aa: CASSARIDNPPELFF
cdr3_nt: TGTGCCAGCAGCGCCCGGATCGACAACCCCCCGGAGCTGTTTTTT

cdr3_length: 16
clone_size: -
v_call: TRBV10-3
j_call: TRBJ2-2
d_call: -
cdr3_aa: CAISASEGGPTGELFF
cdr3_nt: TGTGCCATCAGTGCCTCCGAGGGGGGTCCCACCGGGGAGCTGTTTTTT

cdr3_length: 14
clone_size: -
v_call: TRBV7-2
j_call: TRBJ2-7
d_call: -
cdr3_aa: CASSLAGSRQLQYF
cdr3_nt: TGTGCCAGCAGCTTAGCGGGGAGTCGACAGCTACAGTACTTC

cdr3_length: 12
clone_size: -
v_call: TRBV28
j_call: TRBJ1-4
d_call: -
cdr3_aa: CASSTGEEKLFF
cdr3_nt: TGTGCCAGCAGTACTGGGGAGGAAAAACTGTTTTTT

cdr3_length: 13
clone_size: -
v_call: TRBV5-1
j_call: TRBJ2-1
d_call: -
cdr3_aa: CASSLEGPNEQFF
cdr3_nt: TGCGCCAGCAGCTTGGAGGGGCCGAATGAGCAGTTCTTC

cdr3_length: 15
clone_size: few
v_call: TRBV6-1
j_call: TRBJ1-4
d_call: TRBD1
cdr3_aa: CASSGQGRGSEKLFF
cdr3_nt: TGTGCCAGCAGTGGACAGGGGAGGGGCAGCGAAAAACTGTTTTTT

cdr3_length: 15
clone_size: -
v_call: TRBV6-1
j_call: TRBJ2-1
d_call: TRBD2
cdr3_aa: CASTRLAGGGNEQFF
cdr3_nt: TGTGCCAGCACCCGACTAGCGGGAGGAGGGAATGAGCAGTTCTTC

cdr3_length: 14
clone_size: -
v_call: TRBV30
j_call: TRBJ2-7
d_call: TRBD1
cdr3_aa: CAWSVGTGPYEQYF
cdr3_nt: TGTGCCTGGAGTGTAGGGACAGGTCCCTACGAGCAGTACTTC

cdr3_length: 16
clone_size: -
v_call: TRBV4-1
j_call: TRBJ2-1
d_call: TRBD2
cdr3_aa: CASSQDLAGGSDEQFF
cdr3_nt: TGCGCCAGCAGCCAAGATCTAGCGGGGGGGAGCGATGAGCAGTTCTTC

cdr3_length: 15
clone_size: once
v_call: TRBV11-1
j_call: TRBJ2-7
d_call: -
cdr3_aa: CASSLREDYPYEQYF
cdr3_nt: TGTGCCAGCAGCTTAAGGGAGGACTACCCCTACGAGCAGTACTTC

cdr3_length: 13
clone_size: -
v_call: TRBV16
j_call: TRBJ1-1
d_call: -
cdr3_aa: CASSPFANTEAFF
cdr3_nt: TGTGCCAGCAGCCCGTTTGCGAACACTGAAGCTTTCTTT

cdr3_length: 15
clone_size: -
v_call: TRBV11-2
j_call: TRBJ1-5
d_call: -
cdr3_aa: CASSLGDSYNQPQHF
cdr3_nt: TGTGCCAGCAGCTTAGGAGACAGCTACAATCAGCCCCAGCATTTT

cdr3_length: 15
clone_size: -
v_call: TRBV5-1
j_call: TRBJ2-7
d_call: -
cdr3_aa: CASSLGPSFSYEQYF
cdr3_nt: TGCGCCAGCAGCTTGGGGCCGTCCTTTTCTTACGAGCAGTACTTC

cdr3_length: 17
clone_size: -
v_call: TRBV12-5
j_call: TRBJ2-2
d_call: -
cdr3_aa: CASGEDFWRLNTGELFF
cdr3_nt: TGTGCTAGTGGGGAAGACTTCTGGCGGCTAAACACCGGGGAGCTGTTTTTT

cdr3_length: 14
clone_size: -
v_call: TRBV6-1
j_call: TRBJ1-5
d_call: TRBD1
cdr3_aa: CASSGQGENQPQHF
cdr3_nt: TGTGCCAGCAGTGGACAGGGGGAAAATCAGCCCCAGCATTTT

cdr3_length: 16
clone_size: -
v_call: TRBV7-3
j_call: TRBJ2-1
d_call: -
cdr3_aa: CASSSNTGVSYNEQFF
cdr3_nt: TGTGCCAGCAGCTCGAATACAGGCGTCTCCTACAATGAGCAGTTCTTC

cdr3_length: 15
clone_size: -
v_call: TRBV10-2
j_call: TRBJ2-3
d_call: TRBD2
cdr3_aa: CASSERAGGTDTQYF
cdr3_nt: TGCGCCAGCAGTGAACGAGCGGGGGGAACAGATACGCAGTATTTT

cdr3_length: 19
clone_size: -
v_call: TRBV23-1
j_call: TRBJ2-2
d_call: TRBD2
cdr3_aa: CASSQKGKRGLRNTGELFF
cdr3_nt: TGCGCCAGCAGTCAAAAAGGGAAGCGGGGACTTCGGAACACCGGGGAGCTGTTTTTT

cdr3_length: 15
clone_size: few
v_call: TRBV6-4
j_call: TRBJ2-3
d_call: -
cdr3_aa: CASSESGGSTDTQYF
cdr3_nt: TGTGCCAGCAGTGAGTCCGGGGGAAGCACAGATACGCAGTATTTT

cdr3_length: 13
clone_size: -
v_call: TRBV9
j_call: TRBJ1-4
d_call: -
cdr3_aa: CASSAGFNEKLFF
cdr3_nt: TGTGCCAGCAGCGCGGGTTTTAATGAAAAACTGTTTTTT

cdr3_length: 12
clone_size: few
v_call: TRBV7-2
j_call: TRBJ1-1
d_call: -
cdr3_aa: CASSLAWGEAFF
cdr3_nt: TGTGCCAGCAGCTTAGCGTGGGGTGAAGCTTTCTTT

cdr3_length: 18
clone_size: -
v_call: TRBV4-1
j_call: TRBJ2-1
d_call: TRBD2
cdr3_aa: CASSRPSGVIAGGNEQFF
cdr3_nt: TGCGCCAGCAGCCGCCCTTCAGGGGTAATAGCGGGGGGCAATGAGCAGTTCTTC

cdr3_length: 13
clone_size: -
v_call: TRBV6-6
j_call: TRBJ2-1
d_call: -
cdr3_aa: CASSHGTSNEQFF
cdr3_nt: TGTGCCAGCAGTCACGGGACCAGCAATGAGCAGTTCTTC

cdr3_length: 12
clone_size: -
v_call: TRBV7-9
j_call: TRBJ2-5
d_call: TRBD2
cdr3_aa: CASSALAGVQYF
cdr3_nt: TGTGCCAGCAGCGCGCTAGCGGGAGTGCAATACTTC

cdr3_length: 11
clone_size: -
v_call: TRBV7-2
j_call: TRBJ2-6
d_call: -
cdr3_aa: CASSPTNVLTF
cdr3_nt: TGTGCCAGCAGCCCGACCAACGTCCTGACTTTC

cdr3_length: 16
clone_size: -
v_call: TRBV5-1
j_call: TRBJ1-1
d_call: TRBD1
cdr3_aa: CASSSTPGQANTEAFF
cdr3_nt: TGCGCCAGCAGCTCTACTCCGGGACAGGCGAACACTGAAGCTTTCTTT

cdr3_length: 15
clone_size: -
v_call: TRBV18
j_call: TRBJ1-3
d_call: -
cdr3_aa: CASSPGTRAGNTIYF
cdr3_nt: TGTGCCAGCTCACCGGGGACCCGGGCCGGAAACACCATATATTTT

cdr3_length: 15
clone_size: -
v_call: TRBV10-3
j_call: TRBJ2-7
d_call: TRBD1
cdr3_aa: CAISESLDRVYEQYF
cdr3_nt: TGTGCCATCAGTGAGTCCCTCGACAGGGTCTACGAGCAGTACTTC

cdr3_length: 10
clone_size: few
v_call: TRBV20-1
j_call: TRBJ2-1
d_call: -
cdr3_aa: CSALGNEQFF
cdr3_nt: TGCAGTGCGTTGGGCAATGAGCAGTTCTTC

cdr3_length: 15
clone_size: -
v_call: TRBV4-1
j_call: TRBJ2-2
d_call: -
cdr3_aa: CASNSGLGGTGELFF
cdr3_nt: TGCGCCAGCAATTCCGGACTCGGGGGCACCGGGGAGCTGTTTTTT

cdr3_length: 14
clone_size: -
v_call: TRBV7-2
j_call: TRBJ2-7
d_call: -
cdr3_aa: CASSLVASTYEQYF
cdr3_nt: TGTGCCAGCAGCTTAGTGGCTAGCACATACGAGCAGTACTTC

cdr3_length: 17
clone_size: -
v_call: TRBV4-3
j_call: TRBJ1-2
d_call: TRBD1
cdr3_aa: CASSLRRDRDRSYGYTF
cdr3_nt: TGCGCCAGCAGCCTGCGACGGGACCGGGACAGGAGCTATGGCTACACCTTC

cdr3_length: 13
clone_size: -
v_call: TRBV9
j_call: TRBJ2-2
d_call: -
cdr3_aa: CASGRQNTGELFF
cdr3_nt: TGTGCCAGCGGGCGACAGAACACCGGGGAGCTGTTTTTT

cdr3_length: 13
clone_size: -
v_call: TRBV7-3
j_call: TRBJ2-7
d_call: -
cdr3_aa: CASSYTSVGEQYF
cdr3_nt: TGTGCCAGCAGCTACACGTCGGTTGGCGAGCAGTACTTC

cdr3_length: 14
clone_size: -
v_call: TRBV6-5
j_call: TRBJ1-4
d_call: -
cdr3_aa: CASRPTRGPEKLFF
cdr3_nt: TGTGCCAGCAGACCCACCAGGGGTCCTGAAAAACTGTTTTTT

cdr3_length: 13
clone_size: -
v_call: TRBV19
j_call: TRBJ2-3
d_call: TRBD2
cdr3_aa: CAGSLGGRDTQYF
cdr3_nt: TGTGCCGGTAGTTTGGGAGGGCGGGATACGCAGTATTTT

cdr3_length: 13
clone_size: few
v_call: TRBV6-5
j_call: TRBJ1-5
d_call: TRBD1
cdr3_aa: CASSRDSSYPQHF
cdr3_nt: TGTGCCAGCAGTCGGGACAGCTCCTATCCTCAGCATTTT

cdr3_length: 14
clone_size: -
v_call: TRBV5-6
j_call: TRBJ2-7
d_call: TRBD2
cdr3_aa: CASSLTSGYYEQYF
cdr3_nt: TGTGCCAGCAGCTTGACTAGCGGTTACTACGAGCAGTACTTC

cdr3_length: 13
clone_size: -
v_call: TRBV11-2
j_call: TRBJ1-6
d_call: -
cdr3_aa: CASSLDRNSPLHF
cdr3_nt: TGTGCCAGCAGCTTAGATCGGAATTCACCCCTCCACTTT

cdr3_length: 15
clone_size: -
v_call: TRBV28
j_call: TRBJ1-3
d_call: -
cdr3_aa: CASANPGGFGNTIYF
cdr3_nt: TGTGCCAGCGCCAACCCTGGGGGGTTTGGAAACACCATATATTTT

cdr3_length: 16
clone_size: -
v_call: TRBV28
j_call: TRBJ2-5
d_call: TRBD2
cdr3_aa: CASSSPPGLAKETQYF
cdr3_nt: TGTGCCAGCAGTTCCCCTCCGGGACTAGCGAAAGAGACCCAGTACTTC